This T cell receptor (beta chain) is drawn from a study of blood T cell repertoires in COVID-19. For the study at large: The analysed material was cDNA or gDNA that came from T cells, B-cell-depleted T cells, or PBMCs.

V was trimmed by 6 bases and J by 1 base, leaving 12 bases between them. This CDR3 has 14 residues. Per the germline V gene, CDR1 is SGHDT and CDR2 is YYEEEE. Only in-frame clones appear in the TCRdb table, and some are missing; sequencing was by immunoSEQ multiplex PCR. Seen here are tens of thousands of clones, around 90% observed once, and the top ten hold around 1.5%. This sequence originates from a human donor with active COVID-19. The donor label of this sample is uncertain. V gene TRBV5-6 combines with J gene TRBJ2-3, with D possibly matching TRBD2 (6 bases). The sequenced sample was peripheral blood. The CDR3 loop reads CASNREARTDTQYF. The CDR3 DNA sequence: TGTGCCAGCAATAGGGAGGCGCGCACAGATACGCAGTATTTT.